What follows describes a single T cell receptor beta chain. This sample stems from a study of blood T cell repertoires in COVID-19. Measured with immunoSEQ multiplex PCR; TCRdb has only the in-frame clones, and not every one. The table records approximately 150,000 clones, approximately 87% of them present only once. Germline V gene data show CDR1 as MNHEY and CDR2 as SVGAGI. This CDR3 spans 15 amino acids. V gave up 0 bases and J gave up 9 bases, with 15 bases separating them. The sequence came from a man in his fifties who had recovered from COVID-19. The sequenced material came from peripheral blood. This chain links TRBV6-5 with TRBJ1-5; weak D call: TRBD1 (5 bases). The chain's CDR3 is CASSYSNQRGGPQHF. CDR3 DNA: TGTGCCAGCAGTTACTCTAACCAAAGGGGCGGGCCCCAGCATTTT.